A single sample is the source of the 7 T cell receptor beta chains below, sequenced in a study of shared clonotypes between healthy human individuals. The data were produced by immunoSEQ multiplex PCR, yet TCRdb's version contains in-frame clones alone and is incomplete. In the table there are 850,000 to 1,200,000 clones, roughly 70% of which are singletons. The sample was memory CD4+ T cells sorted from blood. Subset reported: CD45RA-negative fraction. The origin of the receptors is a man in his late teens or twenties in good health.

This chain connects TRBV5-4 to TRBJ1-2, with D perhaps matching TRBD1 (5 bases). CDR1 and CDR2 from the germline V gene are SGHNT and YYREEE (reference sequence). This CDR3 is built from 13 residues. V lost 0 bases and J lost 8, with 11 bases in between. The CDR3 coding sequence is TGTGCCAGCAGCTTGGCAGGGCAAAAGGGCTACACCTTC. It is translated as CASSLAGQKGYTF. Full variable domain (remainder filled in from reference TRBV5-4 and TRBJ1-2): ETGVTQSPTHLIKTRGQQVTLRCSSQSGHNTVSWYQQALGQGPQFIFQYYREEENGRGNFPPRFSGLQFPNYSSELNVNALELDDSALYLCASSLAGQKGYTFGSGTRLTVV.

The CDR3 is CASPPPGVADTQYF. CDR3 nucleotides: TGTGCCAGCCCCCCCCCGGGAGTGGCAGATACGCAGTATTTT. The chain couples TRBV7-9 to TRBJ2-3, with a possible D match to TRBD2 (6 bases). Germline lookup yields CDR1 SEHNR and CDR2 FQNEAQ (reference sequence). The CDR3 length is 14 residues. V was pared by 8 bases and J by 4 bases, with 16 bases between.

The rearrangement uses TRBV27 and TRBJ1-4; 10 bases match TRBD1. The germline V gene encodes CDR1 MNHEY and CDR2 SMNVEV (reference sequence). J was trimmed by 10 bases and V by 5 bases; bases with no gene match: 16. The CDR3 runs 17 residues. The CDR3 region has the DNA TGTGCCAGCAGTCCCCACTTAATAGACAGGGGGCATGGAAAACTGTTTTTT. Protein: CASSPHLIDRGHGKLFF.

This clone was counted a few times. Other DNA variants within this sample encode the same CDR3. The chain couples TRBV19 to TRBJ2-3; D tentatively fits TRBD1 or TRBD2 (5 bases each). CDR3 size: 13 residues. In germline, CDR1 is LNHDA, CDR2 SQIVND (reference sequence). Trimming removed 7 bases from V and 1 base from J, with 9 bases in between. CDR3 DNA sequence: TGTGCCAGTAAGGTGGGGGGCACAGATACGCAGTATTTT. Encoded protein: CASKVGGTDTQYF.

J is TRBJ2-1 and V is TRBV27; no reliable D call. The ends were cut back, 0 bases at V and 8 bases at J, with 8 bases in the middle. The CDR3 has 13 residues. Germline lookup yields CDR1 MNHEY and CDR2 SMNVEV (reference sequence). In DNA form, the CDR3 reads TGTGCCAGCAGTTTATCGCGGCGCGATGAGCAGTTCTTC. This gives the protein CASSLSRRDEQFF.

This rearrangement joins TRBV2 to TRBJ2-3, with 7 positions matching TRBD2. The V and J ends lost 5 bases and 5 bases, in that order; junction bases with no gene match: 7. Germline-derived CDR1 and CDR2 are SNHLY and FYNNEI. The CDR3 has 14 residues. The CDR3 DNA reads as TGTGCCAGCAGTCGGGGGGTGCGGCAAGATACGCAGTATTTT. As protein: CASSRGVRQDTQYF.

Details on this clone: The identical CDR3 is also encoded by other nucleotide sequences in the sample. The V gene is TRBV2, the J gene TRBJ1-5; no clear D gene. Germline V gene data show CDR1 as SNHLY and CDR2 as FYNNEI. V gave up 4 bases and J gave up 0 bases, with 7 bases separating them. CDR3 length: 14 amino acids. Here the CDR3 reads CASSGGYSNQPQHF. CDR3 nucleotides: TGTGCCAGCAGTGGGGGATATAGCAATCAGCCCCAGCATTTT.